This record looks at one T cell receptor (beta chain) sequence and its context. The source of the sample is a study of blood T cell repertoires in COVID-19. Study-level background: From T cells, B-cell-depleted T cells, or PBMCs came the material, which was cDNA or gDNA.

Losses at the gene ends were 3 bases for V and 5 bases for J; bases not matched to a gene: 9. CDR1 and CDR2 (germline): MNHEY, SMNVEV (reference sequence). The CDR3 has 18 residues. Generated by immunoSEQ multiplex PCR, the TCRdb table keeps only in-frame clones and is missing some. Of tens of thousands of clones listed, 91% are singletons. The source material was peripheral blood. This clonotype was obtained from a human donor with active COVID-19. The donor label of this sample is uncertain. The J gene is TRBJ1-6, the V gene TRBV27, with TRBD1 matching 11 bases. CDR3 region: CASSFSDRGLGNNSPLHF. DNA of the CDR3: TGTGCCAGCAGTTTCTCGGACAGGGGGCTCGGGAATAATTCACCCCTCCACTTT.